Below are 13 T cell receptor beta chains sequenced from a single sample in a study of cytomegalovirus exposure and HLA in healthy donors. PCR involved 60 Vbeta and 13 Jbeta primers. TCRdb's copy holds only in-frame clones and misses some; the assay was immunoSEQ multiplex PCR. The repertoire table contains some 40,000 clones. Specimen: PBMCs. The receptors were gathered from a human donor in good health.

The rearrangement links TRBV7-9 to TRBJ2-2; D uncertain. The CDR3 consists of 14 residues. V was trimmed by 1 base and J by 1 base, leaving 4 bases between them. Germline V gives CDR1 SEHNR, CDR2 FQNEAQ (reference sequence). In nucleotides, the CDR3 is TGTGCCAGCAGCTTAGGGCAGAACACCGGGGAGCTGTTTTTT. It codes for CASSLGQNTGELFF.

This chain links TRBV4-1 with TRBJ2-6; the match to TRBD1 covers 12 bases. V gave up 1 base and J gave up 0 bases; unmatched junction bases: 1. In germline, CDR1 is MGHRA, CDR2 YSYEKL. This CDR3 has 18 residues. CDR3 sequence: CASSQGGQGASGANVLTF. Here the CDR3 DNA reads TGCGCCAGCAGCCAAGGGGGACAGGGGGCCTCTGGGGCCAACGTCCTGACTTTC.

This chain joins TRBV30 and TRBJ1-5; 8 bases align to TRBD1. J was trimmed by 2 bases and V by 2 bases; bases with no gene match: 5. The germline V gene encodes CDR1 GTSNPN and CDR2 SVGIG (reference sequence). This CDR3 region has 15 residues. As DNA, the CDR3 is TGTGCCTGGAGTCCAGGACAGGGCCGCAATCAGCCCCAGCATTTT. Its protein product is CAWSPGQGRNQPQHF.

The chain recombines TRBV19 with TRBJ1-2; 9 bases align to TRBD1. Unmatched junction bases numbered 2, after V lost 4 bases and J lost 2 bases. Germline loops: CDR1 LNHDA, CDR2 SQIVND (reference sequence). The CDR3 consists of 14 residues. The CDR3 region is CASSSDRGNYGYTF. The CDR3 DNA sequence: TGTGCCAGTAGTAGCGACAGGGGGAACTATGGCTACACCTTC. Full variable domain (remainder filled in from reference TRBV19 and TRBJ1-2): DGGITQSPKYLFRKEGQNVTLSCEQNLNHDAMYWYRQDPGQGLRLIYYSQIVNDFQKGDIAEGYSVSREKKESFPLTVTSAQKNPTAFYLCASSSDRGNYGYTFGSGTRLTVV.

The chain employs TRBV7-8 and TRBJ1-5, with TRBD1 matching 7 bases. CDR1 is SGHVS, CDR2 FQNEAQ, per germline. The J segment lost 1 base and the V segment lost 3 bases, leaving 0 bases of the junction unmatched. The CDR3 contains 14 residues. The CDR3 is CASSLTGSNQPQHF. The CDR3 DNA is TGTGCCAGCAGCTTGACAGGGAGCAATCAGCCCCAGCATTTT. Together with reference TRBV7-8 and TRBJ1-5, the CDR3 gives the full variable domain: GAGVSQSPRYKVAKRGQDVALRCDPISGHVSLFWYQQALGQGPEFLTYFQNEAQLDKSGLPSDRFFAERPEGSVSTLKIQRTQQEDSAVYLCASSLTGSNQPQHFGDGTRLSIL.

This clone counts as medium-sized by frequency. V usage is TRBV7-3 and J usage is TRBJ2-3; possible D gene TRBD1, 6 bases. Germline loops: CDR1 SGHTA, CDR2 FQGTGA. V was clipped by 3 bases and J by 5 bases, with 12 bases between them. This CDR3 comprises 14 residues. In DNA, the CDR3 is TGTGCCAGCAGCTTCCTGGGGGCCGTAGATACGCAGTATTTT. This encodes CASSFLGAVDTQYF.

The chain combines TRBV28 with TRBJ1-2; no reliable D call. V was trimmed by 3 bases and J by 9 bases, leaving 20 bases between them. The CDR3 length is 15 residues. CDR1 is MDHEN and CDR2 is SYDVKM in the germline V gene. The CDR3 spells CASSLEGKGFLSYTF. DNA of the CDR3: TGTGCCAGCAGTTTGGAGGGTAAAGGTTTTTTGAGCTACACCTTC.

This rearrangement joins TRBV4-1 to TRBJ2-1; 7 positions agree with TRBD2. This CDR3 is built from 14 residues. In germline, CDR1 is MGHRA, CDR2 YSYEKL. V was pared by 3 bases and J by 5 bases, with 4 bases of the junction left unmatched. The CDR3 coding sequence is TGCGCCAGCAGCCAGCCGGGAGGACACAATGAGCAGTTCTTC. Translating it yields CASSQPGGHNEQFF.

J is TRBJ1-2 and V is TRBV5-4; no reliable D call. The CDR3 is 14 amino acids. Trimming left V 6 bases short and J 0 bases short, with 12 bases between. In germline, CDR1 is SGHNT, CDR2 YYREEE (reference sequence). The CDR3, as DNA: TGTGCCAGCACCATGCTCCAGGCTAACTATGGCTACACCTTC. This translates into CASTMLQANYGYTF.

The V call is TRBV5-6, the J call TRBJ2-7; D might be TRBD2 (6 bases). Germline CDR1 SGHDT, CDR2 YYEEEE. The CDR3 runs to 14 residues. The germline V and J ends were trimmed by 5 bases and 5 bases, with 17 bases remaining between them. The DNA of the CDR3 is TGTGCCAGCAGTTTCAGGGAGGACTGGGACGAGCAGTACTTC. As protein: CASSFREDWDEQYF.

The chain combines TRBV6-6 with TRBJ1-4; 9 positions agree with TRBD1. Germline V gene data show CDR1 as MNHNY and CDR2 as SVGAGI (reference sequence). There are 14 residues in the CDR3. With 6 bases clipped from V and 7 bases from J, the junction kept 6 bases outside the gene matches. The CDR3 protein is CASSPQGAGEKLFF. The CDR3 DNA sequence: TGTGCCAGCAGCCCACAGGGGGCGGGTGAAAAACTGTTTTTT.

The chain couples TRBV15 to TRBJ1-2, with a tentative D call TRBD1 (6 bases). This CDR3 spans 15 amino acids. Germline V gene lookup returns CDR1 LNHNV and CDR2 YYDKDF (reference sequence). Trimming pared 1 base from V and 1 base from J, leaving 10 bases between. The CDR3 coding sequence is TGTGCCACCAGCAGAGGACAGGCGAATAACTATGGCTACACCTTC. Its protein product is CATSRGQANNYGYTF.

The rearrangement joins TRBV5-8 to TRBJ1-1, with 9 bases aligning to TRBD1. Germline CDR1 and CDR2: SGHTS and YDEGEE. With V trimmed by 0 bases and J by 5 bases, 11 bases remained unmatched. This CDR3 is built from 17 residues. DNA of the CDR3: TGTGCCAGCAGCTTGGTCGTGAACAGGGGGCGTAAGACTGAAGCTTTCTTT. Its translation is CASSLVVNRGRKTEAFF.